The 27 T cell receptor beta chains below all came from one sample that was sequenced in a study of response to subunit inactivated influenza vaccine. TCRdb reprocessed the RT-PCR reads via MiXCR and lists one record per CDR3 protein. The data hold hundreds of thousands of distinct CDR3 sequences, with under 9% observed a single time. The sequenced sample was PBMCs from blood, obtained 23 months after vaccination. The receptor set was obtained from a man aged 50 to 75 who received an inactivated influenza vaccine.

This clonotype was observed a handful of times. The chain employs TRBV19 and TRBJ2-7; D is ambiguous. The germline gives CDR1 LNHDA, CDR2 SQIVND (reference sequence). The CDR3 covers 15 residues. Trimming removed 3 bases at V and 0 bases at J, with 12 bases between. CDR3 nucleotides: TGTGCCAGTAGTATTATAGATTTACCCTCCTACGAGCAGTACTTC. Its translation is CASSIIDLPSYEQYF.

This clonotype was seen more than once but under ten times. The chain employs TRBV30 and TRBJ1-5; 7 bases fit TRBD1. Germline loops: CDR1 GTSNPN, CDR2 SVGIG (reference sequence). The CDR3 length is 12 residues. V trimming: 7 bases; J trimming: 6 bases; junction bases outside the gene matches: 6. In nucleotides, the CDR3 is TGTGCCTACGAGAGGGACAGTCAGCCCCAGCATTTT. Amino acid sequence: CAYERDSQPQHF.

J is TRBJ1-6 and V is TRBV3-1; TRBD1 agrees at 7 bases. With 4 bases clipped from V and 15 bases from J, the junction kept 12 bases outside the gene matches. The germline V gene encodes CDR1 LGHDT and CDR2 YNNKEL (reference sequence). The CDR3 has 14 amino acids. CDR3 nucleotides: TGTGCCAGCAGCCCCGTGGGGACAGCCACTAGCCTCCACTTT. Translating it yields CASSPVGTATSLHF.

This clonotype was seen repeatedly, ten times or more. This sequence joins TRBV5-1 and TRBJ1-1; perhaps TRBD1 as D (6 bases). Looked up from germline, CDR1 is SGHRS and CDR2 is YFSETQ. The length of the CDR3 is 15 residues. The V end was cut by 0 bases, the J end by 1 base, with 10 bases between. CDR3 coding DNA: TGCGCCAGCAGCTTGGAGGGGGGAGGGAACACTGAAGCTTTCTTT. This gives the protein CASSLEGGGNTEAFF.

The chain links TRBV7-8 to TRBJ1-4; D gene uncertain. The length of the CDR3 is 15 residues. Germline CDR1 is SGHVS and CDR2 is FQNEAQ. V lost 1 base, J lost 1 base, and 7 bases lay in between. The CDR3, as DNA: TGTGCCAGCAGCTTAGAACAGAGAACTAATGAAAAACTGTTTTTT. Translated: CASSLEQRTNEKLFF.

This clonotype was counted at least ten times. This rearrangement joins TRBV20-1 to TRBJ2-7; TRBD2 matches at 10 bases. This CDR3 is built from 16 residues. The J segment lost 2 bases and the V segment lost 2 bases, leaving 9 bases of the junction unmatched. Germline CDR1 DFQATT, CDR2 SNEGSKA (reference sequence). The CDR3 loop is CSARFSGTSDPYEQYF. CDR3 nucleotides: TGCAGTGCTAGATTCTCCGGGACTAGCGATCCCTACGAGCAGTACTTC.

The CDR3 coding sequence is TGTGCCACCAGCAGAGACCGTCGGGGACAGCCCCAGCATTTT. It is translated as CATSRDRRGQPQHF. The chain has TRBV15 and TRBJ1-5; D not resolved. The germline V gene encodes CDR1 LNHNV and CDR2 YYDKDF (reference sequence). Trimming left V 0 bases short and J 7 bases short, with 10 bases between. CDR3 length equals 14 residues.

This clonotype was detected ten times or more. The chain has TRBV7-9 and TRBJ2-1; TRBD2 matches 13 bases. The CDR3 totals 17 residues. V was pared by 5 bases and J by 0 bases, with 4 bases of the junction left unmatched. Germline V gives CDR1 SEHNR, CDR2 FQNEAQ (reference sequence). In DNA, the CDR3 is TGTGCCAGCAGCCCGAGACTAGCGGGAGGCTCCTACAATGAGCAGTTCTTC. This codes for CASSPRLAGGSYNEQFF.

The table lists this clonotype with a few counts. The rearrangement uses TRBV7-2 and TRBJ2-7; D not resolved. CDR1 and CDR2 (germline): SGHTA, FQGNSA. The CDR3 is 13 amino acids. V gave up 2 bases and J gave up 6 bases, with 11 bases separating them. For the CDR3, the DNA is TGTGCCAGCAGCTTATTTCAACGCTCCGAGCAGTACTTC. It codes for CASSLFQRSEQYF. Variable domain in full (rest from reference TRBV7-2 and TRBJ2-7): GAGVSQSPSNKVTEKGKDVELRCDPISGHTALYWYRQSLGQGLEFLIYFQGNSAPDKSGLPSDRFSAERTGGSVSTLTIQRTQQEDSAVYLCASSLFQRSEQYFGPGTRLTVT.

The rearrangement joins TRBV7-2 to TRBJ1-6; 10 positions agree with TRBD1. CDR3 length equals 15 residues. V gave up 3 bases and J gave up 8 bases; unmatched junction bases: 4. Germline V gene lookup returns CDR1 SGHTA and CDR2 FQGNSA. CDR3 DNA: TGTGCCAGCAGCTTTCCCGGGACAGGGGATTCACCCCTCCACTTT. Encoded protein: CASSFPGTGDSPLHF.

V usage is TRBV20-1 and J usage is TRBJ1-2; D is unclear. This CDR3 has 13 amino acids. Germline V lookup: CDR1 DFQATT, CDR2 SNEGSKA (reference sequence). V dropped 1 base and J dropped 2 bases, with 8 bases sitting between them. The CDR3 is CSARAGNNYGYTF. In DNA, the CDR3 is TGCAGTGCTAGAGCCGGGAACAACTATGGCTACACCTTC.

This chain joins TRBV5-8 and TRBJ2-1; D call uncertain. Germline V lookup: CDR1 SGHTS, CDR2 YDEGEE. The V and J ends lost 4 bases and 7 bases respectively, with 6 bases between them. The CDR3 spans 11 residues. The CDR3 is CASSPWNEQFF. CDR3 sequence (DNA): TGTGCCAGCAGCCCTTGGAATGAGCAGTTCTTC. Drawing the rest from reference TRBV5-8 and TRBJ2-1, the complete variable domain is EAGVTQSPTHLIKTRGQQATLRCSPISGHTSVYWYQQALGLGLQFLLWYDEGEERNRGNFPPRFSGRQFPNYSSELNVNALELEDSALYLCASSPWNEQFFGPGTRLTVL.

This clonotype was detected a few times. A junction boundary mismatches the germline segment, possibly from a read error. The CDR3 bases are TGTGCCAGCAGTCAAGCGGCTAGATCTTCTGAGCAGTTCTTC. As protein: CASSQAARSSEQFF. The chain recombines TRBV6-1 with TRBJ2-1; D possibly corresponds to TRBD2 (5 bases). This CDR3 region has 14 residues. Germline V gene lookup returns CDR1 MNHNS and CDR2 SASEGT.

The rearrangement joins TRBV5-6 to TRBJ1-2, with TRBD1 as a possible D gene (6 bases). The germline CDR1 and CDR2 sequences are SGHDT and YYEEEE. This CDR3 is 14 amino acids long. Trimming removed 0 bases at V and 7 bases at J, with 13 bases between. The CDR3 DNA sequence: TGTGCCAGCAGCTTGGTTCGGCAGGGGAGTGGCTACACCTTC. It is translated as CASSLVRQGSGYTF.

This clonotype has more than one count but fewer than ten. This chain joins TRBV20-1 and TRBJ2-5; D perhaps matches TRBD2 (7 bases). The V end was cut by 1 base, the J end by 5 bases, with 17 bases between. CDR1 is DFQATT and CDR2 is SNEGSKA in the germline V gene (reference sequence). The CDR3 has 15 residues. CDR3 loop: CSARGLTGGLETQYF. CDR3 sequence (DNA): TGCAGTGCTAGAGGGTTAACGGGGGGCCTGGAGACCCAGTACTTC.

The V call is TRBV30, the J call TRBJ2-1; D not resolved. Looked up from germline, CDR1 is GTSNPN and CDR2 is SVGIG (reference sequence). The ends were cut back, 7 bases at V and 9 bases at J, with 10 bases in the middle. The CDR3 is 10 residues long. Written as DNA, the CDR3 is TGTGCCTCAACCCGAGTTGAGCAGTTCTTC. Translation: CASTRVEQFF.

The sample holds a few counts of this clonotype. This sequence joins TRBV24-1 and TRBJ1-2, with 9 positions matching TRBD1. Germline values: CDR1 KGHDR, CDR2 SFDVKD. Losses at the gene ends were 9 bases for V and 8 bases for J; bases not matched to a gene: 6. The length of the CDR3 is 12 residues. The CDR3 is CATGDRVGGYTF. CDR3 in DNA: TGTGCCACCGGGGACAGGGTAGGAGGCTACACCTTC.

The V gene is TRBV20-1, the J gene TRBJ2-5, with a possible D match to TRBD2 (7 bases). The CDR3 covers 15 residues. Trimming pared 6 bases from V and 8 bases from J, leaving 25 bases between. Germline values: CDR1 DFQATT, CDR2 SNEGSKA (reference sequence). The CDR3 region is CSAESGGQMSGTQYF. CDR3 in DNA: TGCAGTGCCGAGTCCGGGGGGCAGATGTCGGGAACCCAGTACTTC.

This clonotype was counted between two and nine times. The chain is built from TRBV29-1 and TRBJ2-1; 10 bases match TRBD2. Germline CDR1 and CDR2: SQVTM and ANQGSEA. V lost 8 bases, J lost 3 bases, and 4 bases stayed unmatched. The CDR3 sequence is 13 residues long. CDR3: CSFLAGVYNEQFF. For the CDR3, the DNA is TGCAGCTTCCTAGCGGGAGTCTACAATGAGCAGTTCTTC.

The rearrangement links TRBV20-1 to TRBJ2-1; 8 nucleotides line up with TRBD2. Trimming at V came to 6 bases and at J to 8 bases, leaving 9 bases not matched to a gene. The CDR3 has 13 amino acids. The germline CDR1 and CDR2 sequences are DFQATT and SNEGSKA (reference sequence). The CDR3 DNA is TGCAGTGCCGAGCGGGAGAGTCTGCATGAGCAGTTCTTC. It encodes CSAERESLHEQFF.

This clonotype appeared a few times. CDR3 region: CASSYSTGRAREKLFF. In DNA, the CDR3 is TGTGCCAGCAGTTACTCGACTGGGAGGGCCCGAGAAAAACTGTTTTTT. V usage is TRBV6-5 and J usage is TRBJ1-4; no firm D call. The CDR3 totals 16 residues. Trimming pared 0 bases from V and 8 bases from J, leaving 16 bases between. CDR1 MNHEY and CDR2 SVGAGI come from the germline V gene.

This clonotype appeared a few times. A read error is possible here, since a much larger clone lies one base away. V and J are TRBV4-3 and TRBJ1-1; no definite D call. This CDR3 comprises 13 residues. The ends were cut back, 3 bases at V and 1 base at J, with 6 bases in the middle. CDR1 LGHNA and CDR2 YSLEER come from the germline V gene. CDR3 DNA: TGCGCCAGCAGCCACAACAGGAACACTGAAGCTTTCTTT. This translates into CASSHNRNTEAFF.

The rearrangement links TRBV2 to TRBJ2-3, with D unresolved. The CDR3 sequence is 15 residues long. CDR1 and CDR2 (germline): SNHLY, FYNNEI. V lost 2 bases and J lost 0, with 9 bases in between. The CDR3 here is CASSELKTSTDTQYF. DNA of the CDR3: TGTGCCAGCAGTGAATTAAAAACTAGCACAGATACGCAGTATTTT.

This clonotype has a handful of counts. V gene TRBV27 combines with J gene TRBJ2-5; a possible D gene is TRBD2 (5 bases). The V and J ends lost 10 bases and 1 base respectively, with 13 bases between them. This CDR3 contains 13 residues. From germline, CDR1 is MNHEY and CDR2 SMNVEV (reference sequence). The CDR3 bases are TGTGCCACCGGCCCGGGATTCCAAGAGACCCAGTACTTC. It codes for CATGPGFQETQYF.

This chain uses TRBV20-1 with TRBJ1-6; 10 nucleotides agree with TRBD1. Germline values: CDR1 DFQATT, CDR2 SNEGSKA (reference sequence). This CDR3 contains 16 residues. V lost 5 bases, J lost 1 base, and 5 bases stayed unmatched. Here the CDR3 reads CSALRQGASYNSPLHF. CDR3 nucleotide sequence: TGCAGTGCTCTCAGACAGGGGGCGTCCTATAATTCACCCCTCCACTTT.

The chain is built from TRBV28 and TRBJ1-1; D is perhaps TRBD1 (6 bases). The CDR3 loop spans 16 amino acids. The germline CDR1 and CDR2 sequences are MDHEN and SYDVKM. V was trimmed by 3 bases and J by 4 bases, leaving 18 bases between them. CDR3 nucleotide sequence: TGTGCCAGCAGTTTCATTGGGGGCGGGGGTTCCACTGAAGCTTTCTTT. Its translation is CASSFIGGGGSTEAFF.

This clonotype was observed at least ten times. The rearrangement joins TRBV5-1 to TRBJ2-7, with D maybe TRBD2 (6 bases). The CDR3 has 12 residues. Germline CDR1 is SGHRS and CDR2 is YFSETQ. Deletions cut 0 bases from V and 7 bases from J, with 8 bases between. CDR3 in amino acids: CASSLGGEEQYF. In DNA, the CDR3 is TGCGCCAGCAGCTTGGGGGGGGAAGAGCAGTACTTC. Supplemented by reference TRBV5-1 and TRBJ2-7, the full variable domain reads KAGVTQTPRYLIKTRGQQVTLSCSPISGHRSVSWYQQTPGQGLQFLFEYFSETQRNKGNFPGRFSGRQFSNSRSEMNVSTLELGDSALYLCASSLGGEEQYFGPGTRLTVT.